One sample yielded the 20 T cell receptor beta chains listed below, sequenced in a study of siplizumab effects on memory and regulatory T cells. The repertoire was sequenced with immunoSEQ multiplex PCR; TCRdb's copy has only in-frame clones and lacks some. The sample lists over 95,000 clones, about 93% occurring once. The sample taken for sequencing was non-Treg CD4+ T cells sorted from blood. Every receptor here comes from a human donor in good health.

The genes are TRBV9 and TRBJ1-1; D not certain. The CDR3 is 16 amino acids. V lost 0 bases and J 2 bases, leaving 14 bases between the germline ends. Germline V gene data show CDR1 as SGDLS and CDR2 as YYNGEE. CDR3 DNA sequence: TGTGCCAGCAGCGTAGGTGTCAGTAAGTCCAACACTGAAGCTTTCTTT. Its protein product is CASSVGVSKSNTEAFF. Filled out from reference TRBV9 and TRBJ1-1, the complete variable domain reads DSGVTQTPKHLITATGQRVTLRCSPRSGDLSVYWYQQSLDQGLQFLIQYYNGEERAKGNILERFSAQQFPDLHSELNLSSLELGDSALYFCASSVGVSKSNTEAFFGQGTRLTVV.

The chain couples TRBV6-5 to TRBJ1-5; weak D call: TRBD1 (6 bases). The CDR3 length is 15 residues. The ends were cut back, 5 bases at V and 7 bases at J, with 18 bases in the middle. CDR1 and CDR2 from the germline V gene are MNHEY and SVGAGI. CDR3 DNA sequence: TGTGCCAGCAGTGCCGAGGGGGTCGGGTTGCAGCCCCAGCATTTT. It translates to CASSAEGVGLQPQHF.

DNA for the CDR3: TGTGCCAGCTCACCAATGGACAGGGGAGGCACAGATACGCAGTATTTT. It codes for CASSPMDRGGTDTQYF. The chain employs TRBV18 and TRBJ2-3, with 9 bases identical to TRBD1. The CDR3 contains 16 residues. CDR1 and CDR2 from the germline V gene are KGHSH and LQKENI. V was pared by 2 bases and J by 1 base, with 4 bases of the junction left unmatched.

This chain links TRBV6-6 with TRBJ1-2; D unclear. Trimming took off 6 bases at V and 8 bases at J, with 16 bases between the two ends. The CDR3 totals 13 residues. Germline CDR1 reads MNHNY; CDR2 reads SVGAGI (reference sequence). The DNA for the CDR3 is TGTGCCAGCAGAGGCTCAGGCGTGAAGGGCTACACCTTC. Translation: CASRGSGVKGYTF.

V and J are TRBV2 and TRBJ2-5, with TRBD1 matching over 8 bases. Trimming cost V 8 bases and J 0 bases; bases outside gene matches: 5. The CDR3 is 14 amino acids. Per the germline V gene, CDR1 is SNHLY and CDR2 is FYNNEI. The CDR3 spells CASGRQGNQETQYF. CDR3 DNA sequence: TGTGCCAGCGGAAGACAGGGGAACCAAGAGACCCAGTACTTC.

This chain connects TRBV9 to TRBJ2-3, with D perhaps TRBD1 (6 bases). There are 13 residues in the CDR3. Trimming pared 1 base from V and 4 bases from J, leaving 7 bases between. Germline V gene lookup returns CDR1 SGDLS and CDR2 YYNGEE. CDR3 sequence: CASSVQGPDTQYF. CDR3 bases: TGTGCCAGCAGCGTACAGGGGCCAGATACGCAGTATTTT.

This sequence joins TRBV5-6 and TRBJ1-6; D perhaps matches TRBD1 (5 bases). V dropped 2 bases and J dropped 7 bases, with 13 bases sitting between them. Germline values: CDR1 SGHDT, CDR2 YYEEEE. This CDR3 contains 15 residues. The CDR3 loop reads CASSFWDVVNSPLHF. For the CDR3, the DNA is TGTGCCAGCAGCTTCTGGGACGTAGTGAATTCACCCCTCCACTTT.

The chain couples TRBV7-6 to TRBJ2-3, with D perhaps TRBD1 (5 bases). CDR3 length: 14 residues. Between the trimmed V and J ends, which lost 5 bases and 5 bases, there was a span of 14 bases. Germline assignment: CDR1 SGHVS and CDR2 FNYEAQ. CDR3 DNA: TGTGCCAGCAGCCTCCCCCAAGGGGTAGATACGCAGTATTTT. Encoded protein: CASSLPQGVDTQYF.

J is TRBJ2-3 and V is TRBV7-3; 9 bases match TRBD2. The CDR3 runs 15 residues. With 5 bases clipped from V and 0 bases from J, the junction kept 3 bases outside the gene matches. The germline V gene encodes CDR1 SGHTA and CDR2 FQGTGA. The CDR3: CASSPTSGSTDTQYF. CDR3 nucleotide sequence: TGTGCCAGCAGCCCTACTAGCGGGAGCACAGATACGCAGTATTTT.

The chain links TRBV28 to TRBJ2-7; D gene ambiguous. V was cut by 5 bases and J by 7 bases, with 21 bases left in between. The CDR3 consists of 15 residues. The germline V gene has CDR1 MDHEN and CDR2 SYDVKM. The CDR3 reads CASSLRPTITLEQYF. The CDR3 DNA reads TGTGCCAGCAGTCTCCGACCGACAATTACTTTAGAGCAGTACTTC.

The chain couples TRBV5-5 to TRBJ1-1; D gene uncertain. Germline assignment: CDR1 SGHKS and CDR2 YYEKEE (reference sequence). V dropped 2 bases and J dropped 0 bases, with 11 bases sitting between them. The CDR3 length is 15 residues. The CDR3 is CASSFGVGLNTEAFF. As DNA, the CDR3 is TGTGCCAGCAGCTTTGGAGTAGGGTTGAACACTGAAGCTTTCTTT.

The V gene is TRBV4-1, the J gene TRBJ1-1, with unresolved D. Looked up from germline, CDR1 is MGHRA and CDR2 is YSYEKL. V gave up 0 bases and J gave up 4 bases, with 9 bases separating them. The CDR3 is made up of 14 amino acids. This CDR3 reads CASSQEVGVTEAFF. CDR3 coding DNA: TGCGCCAGCAGCCAAGAAGTCGGGGTCACTGAAGCTTTCTTT.

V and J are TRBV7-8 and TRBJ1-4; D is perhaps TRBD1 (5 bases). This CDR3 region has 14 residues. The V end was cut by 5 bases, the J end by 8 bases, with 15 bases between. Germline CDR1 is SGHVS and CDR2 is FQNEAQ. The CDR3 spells CASSPGREQEKLFF. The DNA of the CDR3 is TGTGCCAGCAGCCCCGGCAGGGAACAAGAAAAACTGTTTTTT.

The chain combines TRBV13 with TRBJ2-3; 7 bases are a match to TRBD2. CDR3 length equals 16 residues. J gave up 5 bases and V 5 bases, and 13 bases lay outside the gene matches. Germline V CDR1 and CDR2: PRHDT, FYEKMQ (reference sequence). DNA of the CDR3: TGTGCCAGCAGCCCACGGGACGCGGGAGCTGGAGATACGCAGTATTTT. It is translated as CASSPRDAGAGDTQYF.

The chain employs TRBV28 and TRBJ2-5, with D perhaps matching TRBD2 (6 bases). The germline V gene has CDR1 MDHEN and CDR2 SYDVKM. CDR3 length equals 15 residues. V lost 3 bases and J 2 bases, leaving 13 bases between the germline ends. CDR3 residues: CASSFSGGDQETQYF. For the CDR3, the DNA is TGTGCCAGCAGTTTTAGCGGCGGGGATCAAGAGACCCAGTACTTC.

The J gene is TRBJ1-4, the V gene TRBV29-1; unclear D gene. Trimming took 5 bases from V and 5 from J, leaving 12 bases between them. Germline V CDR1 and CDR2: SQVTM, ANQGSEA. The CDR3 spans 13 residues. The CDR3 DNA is TGCAGCGTTTGGACTGGCTTAAATGAAAAACTGTTTTTT. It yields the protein CSVWTGLNEKLFF. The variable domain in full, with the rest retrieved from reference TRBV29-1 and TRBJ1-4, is SAVISQKPSRDICQRGTSLTIQCQVDSQVTMMFWYRQQPGQSLTLIATANQGSEATYESGFVIDKFPISRPNLTFSTLTVSNMSPEDSSIYLCSVWTGLNEKLFFGSGTQLSVL.

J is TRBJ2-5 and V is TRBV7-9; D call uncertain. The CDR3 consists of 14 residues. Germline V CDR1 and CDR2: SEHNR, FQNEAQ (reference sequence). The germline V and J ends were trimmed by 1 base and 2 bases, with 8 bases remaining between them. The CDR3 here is CASSLVQKQETQYF. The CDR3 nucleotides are TGTGCCAGCAGCTTAGTTCAGAAACAAGAGACCCAGTACTTC.

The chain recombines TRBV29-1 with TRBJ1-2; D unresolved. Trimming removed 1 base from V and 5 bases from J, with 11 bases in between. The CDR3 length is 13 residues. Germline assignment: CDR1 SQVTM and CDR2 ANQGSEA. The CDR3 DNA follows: TGCAGCGTTGAAGTAGAAAGGCGGTATGGCTACACCTTC. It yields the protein CSVEVERRYGYTF.

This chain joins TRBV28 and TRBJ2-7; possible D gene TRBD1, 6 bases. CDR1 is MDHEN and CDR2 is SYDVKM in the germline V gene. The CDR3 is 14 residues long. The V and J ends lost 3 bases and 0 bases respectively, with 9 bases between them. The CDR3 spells CASSLGASSYEQYF. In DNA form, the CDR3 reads TGTGCCAGCAGTTTGGGGGCGAGCTCCTACGAGCAGTACTTC. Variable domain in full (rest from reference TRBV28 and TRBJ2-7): DVKVTQSSRYLVKRTGEKVFLECVQDMDHENMFWYRQDPGLGLRLIYFSYDVKMKEKGDIPEGYSVSREKKERFSLILESASTNQTSMYLCASSLGASSYEQYFGPGTRLTVT.

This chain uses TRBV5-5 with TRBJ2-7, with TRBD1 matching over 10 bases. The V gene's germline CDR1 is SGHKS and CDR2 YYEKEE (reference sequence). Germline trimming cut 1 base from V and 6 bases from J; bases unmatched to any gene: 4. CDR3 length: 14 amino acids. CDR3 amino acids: CASSLPDRGSEQYF. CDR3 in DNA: TGTGCCAGCAGCTTGCCGGACAGGGGGTCCGAGCAGTACTTC.